A single sample gave rise to the 11 T cell receptor beta chains below, sequenced in a study of T cells in Graves' hyperthyroidism and ophthalmopathy (dated by TCRdb to about 2019). Library method: multiplex PCR. The reads were generated on an Illumina HiSeq 2000. The TCR beta CDR3 regions were amplified from the RNA transcripts. For the first round of RT-PCR on the TCR CDR3, the HTBI primer set was used together with the Qiagen OneStep RT-PCR kit. Starting from the raw public reads, TCRdb applied fastp trimming at Q25, assembled clones with MiXCR and retained in-frame beta chains. CDR3 protein sequences are deduplicated, and each keeps its most common genes and DNA. In this sample the table shows roughly 400,000 distinct CDR3 sequences, more than 12% of which occur a single time. The biggest ten clones account for 28% of the sample. The sequencing input was blood. These receptors were obtained from a man aged 45 to 65 with Graves' ophthalmopathy.

Note on this clonotype: This may come from a read error, since a much larger clone is one base off. Here the CDR3 reads CASSLSAPYEQFF. CDR3 DNA: TGTGCCAGCAGTTTATCGGCCCCCTACGAGCAGTTCTTC. The chain has TRBV27 and TRBJ2-7; D gene unclear. Near its end, the DNA agrees better with TRBJ2-1, so the J call may be wrong. The CDR3 extends over 13 amino acids. CDR1 is MNHEY, CDR2 SMNVEV, per germline (reference sequence).

The V and J genes are TRBV6-1 and TRBJ1-1; D is unclear. The V and J ends lost 5 bases and 1 base respectively, with 11 bases between them. Looked up from germline, CDR1 is MNHNS and CDR2 is SASEGT. The CDR3 spans 14 residues. CDR3 nucleotides: TGTGCCAGCAGTTGCGCCTACCCGAACACTGAAGCTTTCTTT. As protein: CASSCAYPNTEAFF.

The chain carries TRBV15 and TRBJ2-5, with 9 bases that match TRBD1. This CDR3 is built from 14 residues. Trimming took 7 bases from V and 1 from J; bases not matched to a gene: 4. Germline-derived CDR1 and CDR2 are LNHNV and YYDKDF (reference sequence). As DNA, the CDR3 is TGTGCCACCACTGGACAGGGGCCCCAAGAGACCCAGTACTTC. This codes for CATTGQGPQETQYF.

This clonotype appeared a few times. The rearrangement links TRBV4-1 to TRBJ2-3; weak D call: TRBD2 (6 bases). The CDR3 covers 13 residues. V lost 4 bases to trimming and J lost 6 bases, with 11 bases between them. Germline values: CDR1 MGHRA, CDR2 YSYEKL. CDR3 loop: CASSRAGWDTQYF. CDR3 bases: TGCGCCAGCAGCCGAGCGGGTTGGGATACGCAGTATTTT.

On this clonotype itself: A much larger clone lies one base from this, so it may be a read error. The chain recombines TRBV20-1 with TRBJ2-5; D unclear. This CDR3 contains 10 residues. Germline V lookup: CDR1 DFQATT, CDR2 SNEGSKA (reference sequence). V was cut by 7 bases and J by 5 bases, with 8 bases left in between. The CDR3 nucleotides read TGCAGTGTCAGTACGGAGACCCAGTACTTC. Protein sequence: CSVSTETQYF.

This clonotype was counted ten times or more. The chain employs TRBV5-1 and TRBJ2-3, with D tentatively TRBD1 or TRBD2 (6 bases each). The germline V gene has CDR1 SGHRS and CDR2 YFSETQ. The CDR3 runs 16 residues. Trimming removed 0 bases from V and 3 bases from J, with 14 bases in between. The CDR3 sequence: CASSLATGARTDTQYF. CDR3 DNA: TGCGCCAGCAGCTTGGCGACGGGGGCGAGGACAGATACGCAGTATTTT.

The chain joins TRBV5-5 to TRBJ2-3; unclear D gene. With 6 bases removed from V and 0 bases from J, the gap between germline ends came to 11 bases. The length of the CDR3 is 14 residues. In germline, CDR1 is SGHKS, CDR2 YYEKEE (reference sequence). As DNA, the CDR3 is TGTGCCAGCACCCCAAGGAGAAGCACAGATACGCAGTATTTT. This sequence encodes CASTPRRSTDTQYF.

This clonotype was found many times. This sequence joins TRBV5-1 and TRBJ1-1; D is uncertain. The CDR3 is 14 amino acids. Trimming left V 0 bases short and J 7 bases short, with 13 bases between. The germline V gene encodes CDR1 SGHRS and CDR2 YFSETQ. The CDR3 bases are TGCGCCAGCAGCTTGGCGATAGGAGGCAGTGAAGCTTTCTTT. This sequence encodes CASSLAIGGSEAFF.

The rearrangement uses TRBV6-1 and TRBJ1-6; unclear D gene. Trimming removed 5 bases at V and 9 bases at J, with 20 bases between. From germline, CDR1 is MNHNS and CDR2 SASEGT. The CDR3 is 16 residues long. The CDR3 coding sequence is TGTGCCAGCAGTTACCAAGGGTCCGTGGCCGGTTCACCCCTCCACTTT. Protein: CASSYQGSVAGSPLHF.

This clonotype came up a few times. DNA of the CDR3: TGTGCCAGCAGTTTTTCCAAGGGGACAGATACGCAGTATTTT. The encoded protein is CASSFSKGTDTQYF. The rearrangement uses TRBV27 and TRBJ2-3; D is possibly TRBD1 (5 bases). Germline CDR1 is MNHEY and CDR2 is SMNVEV (reference sequence). The CDR3 is 14 residues long. V lost 3 bases and J 3 bases, leaving 10 bases between the germline ends.

Notes on this clonotype: A single base separates this from a much larger clone, so it may be a read error. This chain links TRBV20-1 with TRBJ2-2, with 13 bases aligning to TRBD2. Germline V gene sequence: CDR1 DFQATT, CDR2 SNEGSKA (reference sequence). The CDR3 runs 16 residues. CDR3 bases: TGCAGTGCTAGGACTAGCGGGAGGCAGAACACCGGGGAGCTGCTTTTT. It encodes CSARTSGRQNTGELLF.